The rows below give T cell receptor beta chains drawn from one sample of a study of early T cells in non-severe SARS-CoV-2 infection. TCRdb reprocessed the 5' RACE reads with MiXCR, giving one entry per CDR3 protein. Of around 12,000 distinct CDR3 sequences detected, over 4% appear once; the ten largest clones hold approximately 9.6%. Sequencing input: whole blood. The receptor set was obtained from an adult who was a healthcare worker with PCR-confirmed SARS-CoV-2 infection or an uninfected control (not recorded which). Both conserved end residues are part of each CDR3. Fields, in order: J gene, V gene, D gene, clone size, CDR3 protein, CDR3 DNA. The D gene is left open where the match is weak. Size is omitted from some rows. Given values are once, few, many or a class for expanded clones.

>TRBJ2-7|TRBV7-8|.|many
CASSLEDGSSYEQYF
TGTGCCAGCAGCTTAGAGGACGGAAGCTCCTACGAGCAGTACTTC
>TRBJ2-1|TRBV30|TRBD1|few
CAWSRDRGNEQFF
TGTGCCTGGTCCCGGGACAGGGGCAATGAGCAGTTCTTC
>TRBJ1-1|TRBV6-1|TRBD1|medium-sized
CASTDRVRNTEAFF
TGTGCCAGTACCGACAGGGTGAGGAACACTGAAGCTTTCTTT
>TRBJ1-5|TRBV20-1|.|medium-sized
CSALPPGLDDQPQHF
TGCAGTGCTCTACCCCCAGGGCTCGATGATCAGCCCCAGCATTTT
>TRBJ1-1|TRBV5-1|.|many
CASSFLRQTTASNTEAFF
TGCGCCAGCAGCTTCCTACGACAGACCACAGCCTCGAACACTGAAGCTTTCTTT
>TRBJ1-1|TRBV4-1|.|many
CASSPSRRQHTEAFF
TGCGCCAGCAGCCCCTCGCGGAGGCAGCACACTGAAGCTTTCTTT
>TRBJ2-2|TRBV7-8|.|medium-sized
CASSQGTVAGELFF
TGTGCCAGCAGTCAGGGAACGGTAGCCGGGGAGCTGTTTTTT
>TRBJ2-5|TRBV7-7|.|.
CASSLEPVPNQETQYF
TGTGCCAGCAGCTTAGAACCGGTTCCTAACCAAGAGACCCAGTACTTC
>TRBJ1-3|TRBV7-6|.|medium-sized
CASSTPTGSGNTIYF
TGTGCCAGCAGCACGCCGACAGGCTCTGGAAACACCATATATTTT
>TRBJ1-3|TRBV6-5|.|many
CASSYSRVPPGNTIYF
TGTGCCAGCAGTTACTCGCGGGTCCCACCTGGAAACACCATATATTTT
>TRBJ2-2|TRBV7-6|TRBD2|many
CASSLGGLAPRSWSTGELFF
TGTGCCAGCAGCTTAGGGGGACTAGCTCCAAGATCGTGGAGCACCGGGGAGCTGTTTTTT
>TRBJ1-2|TRBV3-1|.|many
CASSQVNRESDGYTF
TGTGCCAGCAGCCAAGTCAACAGGGAGTCGGATGGCTACACCTTC
>TRBJ1-1|TRBV14|TRBD1|many
CASSLRTGMGTEAFF
TGTGCCAGCAGCCTACGGACAGGGATGGGCACTGAAGCTTTCTTT
>TRBJ2-2|TRBV27|.|many
CASSLSIIGGGGELFF
TGTGCCAGCAGTTTATCAATTATTGGCGGAGGCGGGGAGCTGTTTTTT
>TRBJ1-4|TRBV5-1|.|medium-sized
CASSSNDGVGEKLFF
TGCGCCAGCAGCTCTAACGACGGGGTTGGGGAAAAACTGTTTTTT
>TRBJ2-2|TRBV29-1|TRBD1|many
CSGGQGSNTGELFF
TGCAGCGGGGGACAGGGTTCGAACACCGGGGAGCTGTTTTTT
>TRBJ2-3|TRBV9|.|once
CASSPQAGAEDTQYF
TGTGCCAGCAGCCCCCAGGCGGGGGCGGAAGATACGCAGTATTTT
>TRBJ2-3|TRBV1|.|medium-sized
CTSSQEALARVETDTQYF
TGCACCAGCAGCCAAGAAGCTCTAGCGCGGGTAGAGACAGATACGCAGTATTTT
>TRBJ2-1|TRBV2|TRBD2|many
CASSASTSLIEQFF
TGTGCCAGCAGTGCCTCGACTAGCCTGATAGAGCAGTTCTTC
>TRBJ2-2|TRBV4-2|.|many
CASSRKGTNRAGELFF
TGTGCCAGCAGTCGTAAAGGGACGAATCGGGCCGGGGAGCTGTTTTTT
>TRBJ1-3|TRBV6-6|.|many
CASSRQQGFSGNTIYF
TGTGCCAGCAGTAGACAACAGGGTTTCTCTGGAAACACCATATATTTT
>TRBJ1-4|TRBV5-1|.|many
CASSPRSGTEKLFF
TGCGCCAGCAGCCCTCGTTCGGGAACTGAAAAACTGTTTTTT
>TRBJ1-5|TRBV7-8|.|medium-sized
CASSLARPSATSNQPQHF
TGTGCCAGCAGCTTAGCGCGCCCGTCGGCGACAAGCAATCAGCCCCAGCATTTT
>TRBJ1-2|TRBV7-9|.|many
CASSFSRNYGYTF
TGTGCCAGCAGCTTCAGCAGAAACTATGGCTACACCTTC
>TRBJ2-1|TRBV9|TRBD2|.
CASSPSLAGALSYNEQFF
TGTGCCAGCAGCCCATCACTAGCGGGGGCCCTCTCCTACAATGAGCAGTTCTTC
>TRBJ2-5|TRBV19|TRBD2|many
CASSYAGGFQETQYF
TGTGCCAGTAGTTACGCGGGAGGATTTCAAGAGACCCAGTACTTC
>TRBJ2-1|TRBV7-3|.|many
CASSLNRDNEQFF
TGTGCCAGCAGCTTAAATAGGGACAATGAGCAGTTCTTC
>TRBJ1-5|TRBV24-1|TRBD1|many
CATSRTGDQPQHF
TGTGCCACCAGTCGGACAGGGGATCAGCCCCAGCATTTT
>TRBJ1-1|TRBV7-2|TRBD1|many
CASSLIGDRGAWTEAFF
TGTGCCAGCAGCTTAATTGGGGACAGGGGCGCGTGGACTGAAGCTTTCTTT
>TRBJ2-7|TRBV7-6|.|few
CTSSAREFYEQYF
TGTACCAGCTCTGCGAGGGAATTCTACGAGCAGTACTTC
>TRBJ1-1|TRBV7-9|.|medium-sized
CASSLLGGGNTEAFF
TGTGCCAGCAGCTTACTAGGAGGGGGAAACACTGAAGCTTTCTTT
>TRBJ2-5|TRBV6-1|.|medium-sized
CASSPRRGQGDFQETQYF
TGTGCCAGCAGTCCAAGACGGGGACAAGGGGACTTCCAAGAGACCCAGTACTTC
>TRBJ1-1|TRBV27|.|few
CASSTKRGTEAFF
TGTGCCAGCAGTACCAAGAGGGGCACTGAAGCTTTCTTT
>TRBJ2-7|TRBV7-6|TRBD2|many
CASSPRAGATYEQYF
TGTGCCAGCAGCCCGAGAGCGGGGGCCACGTACGAGCAGTACTTC
>TRBJ2-1|TRBV20-1|TRBD1|medium-sized
CSARWDRGLNEQFF
TGCAGTGCTAGGTGGGACAGGGGGCTGAATGAGCAGTTCTTC
>TRBJ1-1|TRBV6-5|TRBD1|many
CASSYGGQLNTEAFF
TGTGCCAGCAGTTACGGGGGACAGCTGAACACTGAAGCTTTCTTT
>TRBJ2-2|TRBV5-4|.|many
CATRTGGTDTGELFF
TGTGCCACTAGGACGGGGGGGACAGACACCGGGGAGCTGTTTTTT
>TRBJ2-7|TRBV12-3/TRBV12-4|TRBD1|many
CASRQTGRGYEQYF
TGTGCCAGCAGACAGACAGGGAGAGGTTACGAGCAGTACTTC
>TRBJ2-2|TRBV6-2/TRBV6-3|.|.
CASSYSGTGELFF
TGTGCCAGCAGTTACTCTGGAACCGGGGAGCTGTTTTTT
>TRBJ1-5|TRBV6-5|TRBD1|many
CASSYGGTGGGQPQHF
TGTGCCAGCAGTTACGGAGGGACAGGGGGCGGTCAGCCCCAGCATTTT
>TRBJ2-3|TRBV7-2|TRBD2|medium-sized
CASSLRLAVPYF
TGTGCCAGCAGCCTACGACTAGCGGTGCCATATTTT
>TRBJ2-7|TRBV27|TRBD1|few
CASTPQKPGTGIHEQYF
TGTGCCAGCACGCCCCAGAAACCCGGGACAGGGATCCACGAGCAGTACTTC
>TRBJ2-6|TRBV7-8|.|many
CASSPYPLYFLRASGANVLTF
TGTGCCAGCAGCCCCTACCCACTATACTTTCTCCGGGCTTCTGGGGCCAACGTCCTGACTTTC
>TRBJ2-1|TRBV5-1|TRBD2|many
CASSLASGGDNEQFF
TGCGCCAGCAGCTTGGCGAGCGGGGGGGACAATGAGCAGTTCTTC
>TRBJ2-1|TRBV9|TRBD2|many
CASSLLAGGPNEQFF
TGTGCCAGCAGCCTTCTAGCGGGGGGGCCCAATGAGCAGTTCTTC
>TRBJ2-7|TRBV7-8|.|many
CASSPTVSSYEQYF
TGTGCCAGCAGCCCGACAGTATCCTCCTACGAGCAGTACTTC
>TRBJ1-1|TRBV5-4|.|few
CASSLRGGRTEAFF
TGTGCCAGCAGCTTGCGTGGGGGGCGTACTGAAGCTTTCTTT
>TRBJ1-1|TRBV7-2|.|medium-sized
CASSLVGARTEAFF
TGTGCCAGCAGCTTAGTCGGGGCGCGCACTGAAGCTTTCTTT
>TRBJ2-1|TRBV9|.|many
CASSTSGNSYNEQFF
TGTGCCAGCAGCACGAGCGGCAACTCCTACAATGAGCAGTTCTTC
>TRBJ2-3|TRBV19|TRBD2|.
CASSTRLRGGTDTQYF
TGTGCCAGTAGTACAAGGCTACGGGGGGGCACAGATACGCAGTATTTT
>TRBJ2-7|TRBV4-3|.|many
CASSQGGRGYEQYF
TGCGCCAGCAGCCAAGGCGGGCGAGGATACGAGCAGTACTTC
>TRBJ2-2|TRBV7-6|.|few
CASSSSVSSGTGELFF
TGTGCCAGCAGCTCAAGCGTATCATCTGGTACCGGGGAGCTGTTTTTT
>TRBJ2-3|TRBV20-1|.|medium-sized
CSARDPSSNTDTQYF
TGCAGTGCTAGAGATCCGTCTAGCAACACAGATACGCAGTATTTT
>TRBJ2-3|TRBV5-1|.|.
CASSLGQSTDTQYF
TGCGCCAGCAGCTTGGGACAGTCCACAGATACGCAGTATTTT
>TRBJ1-5|TRBV7-9|.|many
CASSSGGSNQPQHF
TGTGCCAGCAGCTCAGGAGGTAGCAATCAGCCCCAGCATTTT
>TRBJ1-1|TRBV5-1|.|many
CASSSGGRLLEAFF
TGCGCCAGCAGCTCTGGAGGCAGGCTACTTGAAGCTTTCTTT
>TRBJ2-7|TRBV6-2/TRBV6-3|.|medium-sized
CASSPTMENAPHF
TGTGCCAGCAGCCCGACAATGGAGAATGCACCGCACTTC
>TRBJ2-2|TRBV19|TRBD1|.
CASRPGTGEIGELFF
TGTGCCAGTCGGCCGGGGACAGGGGAAATCGGGGAGCTGTTTTTT